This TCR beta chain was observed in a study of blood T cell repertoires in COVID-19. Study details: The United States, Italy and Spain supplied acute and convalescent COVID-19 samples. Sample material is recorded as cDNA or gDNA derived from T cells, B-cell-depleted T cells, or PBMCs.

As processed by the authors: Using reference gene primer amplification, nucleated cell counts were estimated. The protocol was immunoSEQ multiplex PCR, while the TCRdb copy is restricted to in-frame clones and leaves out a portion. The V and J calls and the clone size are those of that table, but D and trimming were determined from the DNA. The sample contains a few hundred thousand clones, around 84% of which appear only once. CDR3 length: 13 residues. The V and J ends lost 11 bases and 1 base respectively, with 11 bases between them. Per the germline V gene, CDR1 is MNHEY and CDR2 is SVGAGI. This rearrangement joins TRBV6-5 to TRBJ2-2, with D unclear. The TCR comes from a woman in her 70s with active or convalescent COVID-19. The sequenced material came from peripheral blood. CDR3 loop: CASSGLNTGELFF. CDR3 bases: TGTGCCTCTTCCGGGTTGAACACCGGGGAGCTGTTTTTT.